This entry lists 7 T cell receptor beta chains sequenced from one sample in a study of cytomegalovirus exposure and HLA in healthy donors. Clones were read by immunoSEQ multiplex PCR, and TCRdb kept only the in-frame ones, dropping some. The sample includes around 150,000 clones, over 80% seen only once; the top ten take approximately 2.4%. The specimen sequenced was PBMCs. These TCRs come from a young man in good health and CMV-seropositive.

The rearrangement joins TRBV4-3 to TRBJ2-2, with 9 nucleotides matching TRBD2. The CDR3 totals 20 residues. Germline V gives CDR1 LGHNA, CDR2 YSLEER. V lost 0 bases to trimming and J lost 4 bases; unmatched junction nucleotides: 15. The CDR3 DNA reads TGCGCCAGCAGCCAAGACCCATTTAGCGGCGGGGGGGCAGGCACCGGGGAGCTGTTTTTT. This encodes CASSQDPFSGGGAGTGELFF.

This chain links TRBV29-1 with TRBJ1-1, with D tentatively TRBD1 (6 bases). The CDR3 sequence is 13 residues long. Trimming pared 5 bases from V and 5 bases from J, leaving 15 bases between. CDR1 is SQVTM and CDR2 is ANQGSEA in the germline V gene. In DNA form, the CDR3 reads TGCAGCGTTAGGGGGTCAAGGGGGACTGAAGCTTTCTTT. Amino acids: CSVRGSRGTEAFF.

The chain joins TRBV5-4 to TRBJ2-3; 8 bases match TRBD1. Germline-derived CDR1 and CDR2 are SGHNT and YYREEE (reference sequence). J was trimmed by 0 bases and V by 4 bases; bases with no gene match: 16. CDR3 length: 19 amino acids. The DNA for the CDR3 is TGTGCCAGCAGCCGTGACCAGGGGGCCAGGAGCGGTAGCACAGATACGCAGTATTTT. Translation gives CASSRDQGARSGSTDTQYF. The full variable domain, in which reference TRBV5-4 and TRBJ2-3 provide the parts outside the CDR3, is ETGVTQSPTHLIKTRGQQVTLRCSSQSGHNTVSWYQQALGQGPQFIFQYYREEENGRGNFPPRFSGLQFPNYSSELNVNALELDDSALYLCASSRDQGARSGSTDTQYFGPGTRLTVL.

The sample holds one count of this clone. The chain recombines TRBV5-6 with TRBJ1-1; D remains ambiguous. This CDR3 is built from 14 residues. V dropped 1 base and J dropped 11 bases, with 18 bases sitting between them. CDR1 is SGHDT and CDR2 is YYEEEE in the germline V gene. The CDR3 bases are TGTGCCAGCAGCTTGTTTCAACGAGGGTTAGGCGCTTTCTTT. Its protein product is CASSLFQRGLGAFF.

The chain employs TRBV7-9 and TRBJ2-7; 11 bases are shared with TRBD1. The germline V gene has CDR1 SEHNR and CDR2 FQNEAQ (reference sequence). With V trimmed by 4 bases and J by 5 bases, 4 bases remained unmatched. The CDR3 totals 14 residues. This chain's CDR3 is CASSWGQGENEQYF. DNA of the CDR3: TGTGCCAGCAGCTGGGGACAGGGGGAGAACGAGCAGTACTTC.

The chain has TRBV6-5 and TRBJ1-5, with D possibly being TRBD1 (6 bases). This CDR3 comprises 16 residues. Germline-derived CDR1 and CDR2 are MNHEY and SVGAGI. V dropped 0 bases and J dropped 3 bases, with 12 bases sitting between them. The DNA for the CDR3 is TGTGCCAGCAGTTACTCTTCCAGGGGTCCCAATCAGCCCCAGCATTTT. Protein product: CASSYSSRGPNQPQHF.

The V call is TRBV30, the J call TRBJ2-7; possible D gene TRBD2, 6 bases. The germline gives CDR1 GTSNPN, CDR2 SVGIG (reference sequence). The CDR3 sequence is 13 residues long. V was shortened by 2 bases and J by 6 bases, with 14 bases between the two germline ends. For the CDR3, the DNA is TGTGCCTGGAGTTACCGGACCGGGGGCGAGCAGTACTTC. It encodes CAWSYRTGGEQYF.